What follows are 26 T cell receptor beta chains derived from one specimen sequenced in a study of cytomegalovirus exposure and HLA in healthy donors. The PCR ran on 60 Vbeta and 13 Jbeta primers. Profiled with immunoSEQ multiplex PCR; TCRdb holds only in-frame clones, not every one. The profile shows roughly 230,000 clones, approximately 91% of them singletons. The specimen sequenced was PBMCs. The receptors shown here come from a girl aged 2 to 9 in good health and CMV-seronegative.

J is TRBJ2-1 and V is TRBV29-1; 10 nucleotides align to TRBD2. The CDR3 is 15 residues long. CDR1 SQVTM and CDR2 ANQGSEA come from the germline V gene. The J segment lost 5 bases and the V segment lost 5 bases, leaving 9 bases of the junction unmatched. CDR3 nucleotides: TGCAGCGTTAAGGCTAGCGGGGGCCCGAACAATGAGCAGTTCTTC. Its protein product is CSVKASGGPNNEQFF.

The V and J genes are TRBV29-1 and TRBJ2-6, with 8 bases lining up with TRBD2. The germline CDR1 and CDR2 sequences are SQVTM and ANQGSEA. With 6 bases clipped from V and 1 base from J, the junction kept 11 bases outside the gene matches. The CDR3 is 17 residues long. CDR3: CSVAGGPAGSGANVLTF. CDR3 DNA: TGCAGCGTCGCGGGGGGTCCCGCGGGTTCTGGGGCCAACGTCCTGACTTTC.

The V gene is TRBV2, the J gene TRBJ1-2; D call uncertain. The CDR3 has 15 residues. Trimming removed 6 bases at V and 3 bases at J, with 17 bases between. Germline-derived CDR1 and CDR2 are SNHLY and FYNNEI. The CDR3 sequence: CASRSGGRHYYGYTF. CDR3 in DNA: TGTGCCAGCAGGTCAGGAGGCAGACACTACTATGGCTACACCTTC.

The chain carries TRBV21-1 and TRBJ2-5; the table's D call of TRBD2 was not tested on the DNA. TRBV21-1 is a recognized pseudogene. The CDR3 is 15 residues long. The CDR3 DNA sequence: TGTGCCAGCAGCAACTTGGAGGGTTTGTGGGAGACCCAGTACTTC. It is translated as CASSNLEGLWETQYF.

V is TRBV11-3 and J is TRBJ2-7; 11 nucleotides align to TRBD1. The ends lost 4 bases at V and 5 bases at J; junction bases unmatched: 7. CDR3 length: 15 residues. The germline V gene encodes CDR1 SGHNT and CDR2 YENEEA. The CDR3 loop reads CASSSGTGGKDEQYF. In nucleotides, the CDR3 is TGTGCCAGCAGCTCCGGGACAGGGGGAAAAGACGAGCAGTACTTC.

This clone appeared a single time. The chain recombines TRBV4-1 with TRBJ2-1, with 7 bases lining up with TRBD1. The CDR3 totals 21 residues. J gave up 3 bases and V 0 bases, and 20 bases lay outside the gene matches. Germline loops: CDR1 MGHRA, CDR2 YSYEKL. CDR3 region: CASSQDALGAPGQLNYNEQFF. In DNA, the CDR3 is TGCGCCAGCAGCCAAGATGCCCTGGGAGCACCGGGACAGTTAAACTACAATGAGCAGTTCTTC.

The V call is TRBV23-1, the J call TRBJ1-5; the match to TRBD1 covers 8 bases. TRBV23-1 is reported as an ORF; its role is uncertain. V shed 0 bases and J 6 bases; nucleotides not matched to a gene: 22. The CDR3 runs to 21 residues. CDR3 nucleotides: TGCGCCAGCAGTCAATCCCGGAGGTACCGGGGCAGGGGGCGGTGGGTTCAGCCCCAGCATTTT. Amino acid sequence: CASSQSRRYRGRGRWVQPQHF.

The chain has TRBV28 and TRBJ1-2, with D possibly matching TRBD1 (6 bases). This CDR3 is 13 amino acids long. V lost 5 bases and J lost 4, with 11 bases in between. Germline V gives CDR1 MDHEN, CDR2 SYDVKM. The CDR3 bases are TGTGCCAGCAGTGCACAGGGATTCTATGGCTACACCTTC. Residues: CASSAQGFYGYTF.

The chain combines TRBV27 with TRBJ2-1; a weak D match, TRBD1 (5 bases). V dropped 0 bases and J dropped 4 bases, with 7 bases sitting between them. CDR1 and CDR2 (germline): MNHEY, SMNVEV (reference sequence). There are 14 residues in the CDR3. This CDR3 is CASSLSGEYNEQFF. The CDR3 DNA reads TGTGCCAGCAGTTTATCAGGGGAATACAATGAGCAGTTCTTC.

This clone was counted only a few times. V and J are TRBV30 and TRBJ1-5, with TRBD1 identical over 11 bases. J gave up 7 bases and V 5 bases, and 4 bases lay outside the gene matches. Germline V gene sequence: CDR1 GTSNPN, CDR2 SVGIG (reference sequence). The CDR3 covers 13 residues. CDR3 nucleotide sequence: TGTGCCTGGGGGACAGGGGGAATCCAGCCCCAGCATTTT. It specifies CAWGTGGIQPQHF.

The chain carries TRBV6-5 and TRBJ2-2, with 13 bases identical to TRBD2. This CDR3 comprises 14 residues. Germline CDR1 reads MNHEY; CDR2 reads SVGAGI. Trimming removed 7 bases from V and 8 bases from J; junction bases left unmatched: 4. CDR3 sequence: CASTGTSGVGELFF. The CDR3 region has the DNA TGTGCCAGCACCGGGACTAGCGGGGTTGGGGAGCTGTTTTTT.

The chain employs TRBV28 and TRBJ1-2, with D tentatively TRBD1 (6 bases). Germline V gives CDR1 MDHEN, CDR2 SYDVKM. The CDR3 sequence is 13 residues long. V was clipped by 3 bases and J by 8 bases, with 13 bases between them. CDR3 residues: CASSFGQGQGYTF. The CDR3 bases are TGTGCCAGCAGTTTTGGGCAGGGGCAAGGCTACACCTTC.

Here the CDR3 DNA reads TGTGCCATCAGTTTGGGGGGGGCCAATCAGCCCCAGCATTTT. Amino acids: CAISLGGANQPQHF. The chain recombines TRBV10-3 with TRBJ1-5; D might be TRBD1 (6 bases). The CDR3 is 14 residues long. V was pared by 5 bases and J by 3 bases, with 11 bases between. The germline gives CDR1 ENHRY, CDR2 SYGVKD.

The rearrangement links TRBV7-9 to TRBJ1-4; D unclear. V was trimmed by 8 bases and J by 0 bases, leaving 10 bases between them. Germline loops: CDR1 SEHNR, CDR2 FQNEAQ (reference sequence). This CDR3 spans 14 amino acids. The CDR3 DNA follows: TGTGCCAGCGGCGGGGTTGCAACTAATGAAAAACTGTTTTTT. It yields the protein CASGGVATNEKLFF.

The genes are TRBV5-6 and TRBJ1-6; no clear D gene. Germline CDR1 reads SGHDT; CDR2 reads YYEEEE. V was clipped by 5 bases and J by 13 bases, with 13 bases between them. CDR3 length: 12 residues. Here the CDR3 DNA reads TGTGCCAGCAGTTACGCCGGGGAGCCCCTCCACTTT. Translated: CASSYAGEPLHF.

The V and J genes are TRBV6-5 and TRBJ1-2; 7 bases line up with TRBD1. J gave up 8 bases and V 0 bases, and 9 bases lay outside the gene matches. Germline V lookup: CDR1 MNHEY, CDR2 SVGAGI. The CDR3 is 15 residues long. As DNA, the CDR3 is TGTGCCAGCAGTTACTCGATGACAGGGAATGGCGGCTACACCTTC. This codes for CASSYSMTGNGGYTF.

V and J are TRBV28 and TRBJ2-7; 7 bases match TRBD1. This CDR3 contains 14 residues. Germline V gene data show CDR1 as MDHEN and CDR2 as SYDVKM. With V trimmed by 7 bases and J by 6 bases, 12 bases remained unmatched. The CDR3 nucleotides are TGTGCCAGCACCATCGGACAGGCTAGGGGCGAGCAGTACTTC. Protein product: CASTIGQARGEQYF.

This chain joins TRBV18 and TRBJ2-1, with 14 bases lining up with TRBD2. Germline V lookup: CDR1 KGHSH, CDR2 LQKENI. The CDR3 sequence is 15 residues long. Trimming cost V 3 bases and J 7 bases; bases outside gene matches: 2. This CDR3 reads CASSPGLAGENEQFF. The CDR3 DNA follows: TGTGCCAGCTCACCGGGACTAGCGGGAGAGAATGAGCAGTTCTTC.

The genes are TRBV29-1 and TRBJ1-1; D gene ambiguous. Germline values: CDR1 SQVTM, CDR2 ANQGSEA. CDR3 length: 14 amino acids. Trimming removed 4 bases at V and 1 base at J, with 13 bases between. The CDR3 DNA reads as TGCAGCGTTGGGTCCCCGGACTCGAACACTGAAGCTTTCTTT. Amino acid sequence: CSVGSPDSNTEAFF.

The V gene is TRBV6-1, the J gene TRBJ2-3, with 10 bases that match TRBD2. V shed 4 bases, J shed 7 bases, and the junction held 11 bases outside the gene matches. The CDR3 is made up of 16 amino acids. The germline gives CDR1 MNHNS, CDR2 SASEGT. The CDR3 DNA sequence: TGTGCCAGCAGTGCCAGTCTAGCGGGGGAAGCCCATACGCAGTATTTT. Its protein product is CASSASLAGEAHTQYF.

This rearrangement joins TRBV7-2 to TRBJ2-7; perhaps TRBD2 as D (6 bases). The CDR3 loop spans 14 amino acids. Germline lookup yields CDR1 SGHTA and CDR2 FQGNSA. V lost 0 bases to trimming and J lost 3 bases, with 9 bases between them. CDR3 nucleotides: TGTGCCAGCAGCTTAGCGGTTAGCGGCTACGAGCAGTACTTC. Translation gives CASSLAVSGYEQYF.

The chain links TRBV10-2 to TRBJ2-1; 9 bases line up with TRBD2. The CDR3 is 14 amino acids. CDR1 and CDR2 from the germline V gene are WSHSY and SAAADI. V dropped 6 bases and J dropped 4; count of bases not matched to a gene: 4. CDR3 nucleotides: TGCGCCAGCAGGCGGGAGGGCCGTTACAATGAGCAGTTCTTC. Its translation: CASRREGRYNEQFF.

CDR3 nucleotides: TGCGCCAGCAGCTTGGACTCCGGCAATCAGCCCCAGCATTTT. Its translation: CASSLDSGNQPQHF. The V call is TRBV5-1, the J call TRBJ1-5; D is uncertain. The V gene's germline CDR1 is SGHRS and CDR2 YFSETQ. The CDR3 has 14 amino acids. V gave up 0 bases and J gave up 2 bases, with 6 bases separating them.

The chain is built from TRBV28 and TRBJ1-1; 8 nucleotides line up with TRBD1. J gave up 3 bases and V 6 bases, and 12 bases lay outside the gene matches. This CDR3 is built from 16 residues. Per germline, CDR1 MDHEN and CDR2 SYDVKM. In nucleotides, the CDR3 is TGTGCCAGCAGCCCTAGACAGGGGATGGGCTACACTGAAGCTTTCTTT. It is translated as CASSPRQGMGYTEAFF.

J is TRBJ2-1 and V is TRBV30, with D hard to call. This CDR3 region has 17 residues. V lost 0 bases, J lost 0 bases, and 15 bases lay in between. Germline CDR1 GTSNPN, CDR2 SVGIG (reference sequence). CDR3: CAWSVRWAPVSYNEQFF. Here the CDR3 DNA reads TGTGCCTGGAGTGTACGTTGGGCGCCGGTCTCCTACAATGAGCAGTTCTTC.

The V gene is TRBV6-4, the J gene TRBJ2-2, with 7 bases that match TRBD2. J gave up 1 base and V 1 base, and 6 bases lay outside the gene matches. The CDR3 is 17 amino acids. Germline V gives CDR1 MRHNA, CDR2 SNTAGT. Here the CDR3 DNA reads TGTGCCAGCAGTGACTGGATGGGCGGGAGGAACACCGGGGAGCTGTTTTTT. Amino acids: CASSDWMGGRNTGELFF.